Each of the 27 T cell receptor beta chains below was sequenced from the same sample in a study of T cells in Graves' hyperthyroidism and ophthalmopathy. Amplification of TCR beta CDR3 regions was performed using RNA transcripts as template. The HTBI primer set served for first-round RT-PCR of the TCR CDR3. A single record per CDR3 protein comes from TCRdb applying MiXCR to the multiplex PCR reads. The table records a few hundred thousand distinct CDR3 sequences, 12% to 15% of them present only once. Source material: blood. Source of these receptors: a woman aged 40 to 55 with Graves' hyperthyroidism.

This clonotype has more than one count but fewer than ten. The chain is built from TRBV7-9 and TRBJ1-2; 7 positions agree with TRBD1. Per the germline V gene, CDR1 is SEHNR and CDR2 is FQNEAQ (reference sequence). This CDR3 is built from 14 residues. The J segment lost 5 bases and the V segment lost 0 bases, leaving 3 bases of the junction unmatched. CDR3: CASSLALQGYGYTF. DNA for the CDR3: TGTGCCAGCAGCTTAGCGCTACAGGGGTATGGCTACACCTTC.

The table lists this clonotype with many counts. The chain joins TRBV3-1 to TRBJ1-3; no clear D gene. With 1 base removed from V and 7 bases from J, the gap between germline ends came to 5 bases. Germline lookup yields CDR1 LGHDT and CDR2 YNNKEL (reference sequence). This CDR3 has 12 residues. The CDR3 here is CASSQARNTIYF. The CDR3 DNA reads TGTGCCAGCAGCCAAGCCCGTAACACCATATATTTT.

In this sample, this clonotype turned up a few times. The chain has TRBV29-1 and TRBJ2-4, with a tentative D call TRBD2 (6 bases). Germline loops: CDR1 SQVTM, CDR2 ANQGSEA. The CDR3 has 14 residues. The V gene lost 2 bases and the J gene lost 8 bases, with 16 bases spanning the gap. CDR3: CSVEQGRLGDIQYF. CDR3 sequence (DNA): TGCAGCGTTGAACAGGGCAGACTAGGGGACATTCAGTACTTC.

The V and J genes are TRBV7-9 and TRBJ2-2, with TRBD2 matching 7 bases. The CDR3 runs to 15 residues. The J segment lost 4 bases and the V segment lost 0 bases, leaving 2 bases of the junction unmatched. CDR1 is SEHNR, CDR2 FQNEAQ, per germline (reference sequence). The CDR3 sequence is CASSLAGLRTGELFF. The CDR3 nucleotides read TGTGCCAGCAGCTTAGCGGGACTACGCACCGGGGAGCTGTTTTTT.

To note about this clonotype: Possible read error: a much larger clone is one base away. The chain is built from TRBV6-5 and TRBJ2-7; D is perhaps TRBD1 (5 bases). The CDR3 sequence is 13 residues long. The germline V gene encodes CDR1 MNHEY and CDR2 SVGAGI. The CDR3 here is CVSSSDTSYEQYF. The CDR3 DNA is TGTGTCAGCAGTTCGGACACCTCCTACGAGCAGTACTTC.

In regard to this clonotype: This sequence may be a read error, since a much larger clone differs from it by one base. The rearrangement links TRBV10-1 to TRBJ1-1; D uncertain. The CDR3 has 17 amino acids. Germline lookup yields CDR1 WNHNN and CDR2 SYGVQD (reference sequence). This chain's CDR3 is CASGDRRSGMALTEAFF. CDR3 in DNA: TGCGCCAGCGGTGATCGCAGATCAGGAATGGCGTTAACTGAAGCTTTCTTT.

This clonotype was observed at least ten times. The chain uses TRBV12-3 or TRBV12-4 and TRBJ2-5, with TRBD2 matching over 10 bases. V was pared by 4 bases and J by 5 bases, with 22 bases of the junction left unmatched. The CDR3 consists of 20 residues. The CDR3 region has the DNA TGTGCCAGCAGTTGGGAAACTACAGCGGGAGGGCCTCCCTCGGGGGAGACCCAGTACTTC. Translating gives CASSWETTAGGPPSGETQYF.

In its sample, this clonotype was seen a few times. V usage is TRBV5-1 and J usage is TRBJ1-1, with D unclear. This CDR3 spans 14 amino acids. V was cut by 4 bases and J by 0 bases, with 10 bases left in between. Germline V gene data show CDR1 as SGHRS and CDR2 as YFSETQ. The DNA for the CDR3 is TGCGCCAGCAGCCTCCGACGGATGAACACTGAAGCTTTCTTT. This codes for CASSLRRMNTEAFF.

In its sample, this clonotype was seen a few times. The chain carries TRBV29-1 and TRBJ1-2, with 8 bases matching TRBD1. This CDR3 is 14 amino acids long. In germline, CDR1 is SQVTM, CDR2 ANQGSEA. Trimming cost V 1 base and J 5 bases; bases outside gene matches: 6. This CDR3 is CSVEAADRGYGYTF. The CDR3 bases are TGCAGCGTTGAAGCTGCCGACAGGGGTTATGGCTACACCTTC.

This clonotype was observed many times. CDR3 in DNA: TGTGCCAGCAGGGGGGACAGTACTGGAAACACCATATATTTT. Translation: CASRGDSTGNTIYF. The chain is built from TRBV28 and TRBJ1-3; 7 nucleotides match TRBD1. Germline V gene lookup returns CDR1 MDHEN and CDR2 SYDVKM. This CDR3 contains 14 residues. J lost 2 bases, V lost 6 bases, and 4 bases had no gene match.

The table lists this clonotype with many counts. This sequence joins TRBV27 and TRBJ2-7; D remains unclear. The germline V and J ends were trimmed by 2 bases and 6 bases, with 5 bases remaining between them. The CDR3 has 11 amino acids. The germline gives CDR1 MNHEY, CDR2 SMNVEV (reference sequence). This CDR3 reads CASSLGPEQYF. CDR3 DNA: TGTGCCAGCAGTTTAGGTCCCGAGCAGTACTTC.

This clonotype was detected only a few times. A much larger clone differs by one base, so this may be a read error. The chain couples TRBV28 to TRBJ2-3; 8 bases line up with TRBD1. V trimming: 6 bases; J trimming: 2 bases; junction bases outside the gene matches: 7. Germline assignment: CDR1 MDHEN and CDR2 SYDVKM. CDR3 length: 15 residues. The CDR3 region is CASRPRTGNTDTQYF. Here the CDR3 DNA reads TGTGCCAGCAGACCAAGGACAGGGAACACAGATACGCAGTATTTT. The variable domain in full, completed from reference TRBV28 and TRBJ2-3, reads DVKVTQSSRYLVKRTGEKVFLECVQDMDHENMFWYRQDPGLGLRLIYFSYDVKMKEKGDIPEGYSVSREKKERFSLILESASTNQTSMYLCASRPRTGNTDTQYFGPGTRLTVL.

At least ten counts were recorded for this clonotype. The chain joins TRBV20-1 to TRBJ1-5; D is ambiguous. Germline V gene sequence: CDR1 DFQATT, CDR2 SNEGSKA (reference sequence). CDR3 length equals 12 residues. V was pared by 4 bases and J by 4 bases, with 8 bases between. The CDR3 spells CSATAGNQPQHF. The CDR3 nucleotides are TGCAGTGCTACGGCGGGGAATCAGCCCCAGCATTTT.

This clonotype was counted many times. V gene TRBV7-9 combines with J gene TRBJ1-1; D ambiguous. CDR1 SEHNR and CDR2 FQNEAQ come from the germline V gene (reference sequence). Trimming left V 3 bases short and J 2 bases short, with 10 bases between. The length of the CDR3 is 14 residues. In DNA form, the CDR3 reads TGTGCCAGCAGCTTCCACGTGGACAACACTGAAGCTTTCTTT. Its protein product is CASSFHVDNTEAFF.

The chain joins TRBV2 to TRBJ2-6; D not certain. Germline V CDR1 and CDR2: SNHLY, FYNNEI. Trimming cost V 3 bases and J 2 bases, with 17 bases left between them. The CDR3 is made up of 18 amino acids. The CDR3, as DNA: TGTGCCAGCAGTGACCGGCAAGTAGAATTTGCTGGGGCCAACGTCCTGACTTTC. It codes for CASSDRQVEFAGANVLTF.

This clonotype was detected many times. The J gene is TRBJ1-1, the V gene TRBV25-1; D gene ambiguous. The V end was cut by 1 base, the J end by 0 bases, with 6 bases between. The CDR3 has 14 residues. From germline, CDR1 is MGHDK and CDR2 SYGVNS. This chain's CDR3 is CASSEWQVNTEAFF. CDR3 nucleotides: TGTGCCAGCAGTGAATGGCAAGTGAACACTGAAGCTTTCTTT. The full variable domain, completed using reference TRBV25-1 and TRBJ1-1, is EADIYQTPRYLVIGTGKKITLECSQTMGHDKMYWYQQDPGMELHLIHYSYGVNSTEKGDLSSESTVSRIRTEHFPLTLESARPSHTSQYLCASSEWQVNTEAFFGQGTRLTVV.

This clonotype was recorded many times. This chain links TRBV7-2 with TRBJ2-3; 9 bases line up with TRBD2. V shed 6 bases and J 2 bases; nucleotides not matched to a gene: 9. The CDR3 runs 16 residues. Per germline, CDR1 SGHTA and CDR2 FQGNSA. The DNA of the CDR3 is TGTGCCAGCAGTAGCGGGAGCTACCTTTACACAGATACGCAGTATTTT. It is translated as CASSSGSYLYTDTQYF.

The CDR3 here is CASSVDLTVSGANVLTF. CDR3 nucleotides: TGTGCCAGCAGCGTAGATCTGACAGTTTCTGGGGCCAACGTCCTGACTTTC. The chain links TRBV9 to TRBJ2-6, with D perhaps matching TRBD1 (5 bases). The V gene's germline CDR1 is SGDLS and CDR2 YYNGEE. This CDR3 has 17 residues. V lost 0 bases and J 1 base, leaving 11 bases between the germline ends.

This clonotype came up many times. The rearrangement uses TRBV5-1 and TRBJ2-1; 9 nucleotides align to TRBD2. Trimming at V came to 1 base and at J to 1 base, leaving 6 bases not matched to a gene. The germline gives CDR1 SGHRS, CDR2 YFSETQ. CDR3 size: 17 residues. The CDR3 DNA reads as TGCGCCAGCAGCTTGTTAGCGGGAGTTCTGTCCTACAATGAGCAGTTCTTC. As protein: CASSLLAGVLSYNEQFF.

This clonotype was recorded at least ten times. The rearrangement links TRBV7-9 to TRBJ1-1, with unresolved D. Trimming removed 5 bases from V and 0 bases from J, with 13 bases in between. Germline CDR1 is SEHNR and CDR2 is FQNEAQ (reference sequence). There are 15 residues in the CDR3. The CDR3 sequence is CASSPLGSMNTEAFF. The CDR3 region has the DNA TGTGCCAGCAGCCCGTTAGGGTCCATGAACACTGAAGCTTTCTTT. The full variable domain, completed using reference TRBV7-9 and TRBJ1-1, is DTGVSQNPRHKITKRGQNVTFRCDPISEHNRLYWYRQTLGQGPEFLTYFQNEAQLEKSRLLSDRFSAERPKGSFSTLEIQRTEQGDSAMYLCASSPLGSMNTEAFFGQGTRLTVV.

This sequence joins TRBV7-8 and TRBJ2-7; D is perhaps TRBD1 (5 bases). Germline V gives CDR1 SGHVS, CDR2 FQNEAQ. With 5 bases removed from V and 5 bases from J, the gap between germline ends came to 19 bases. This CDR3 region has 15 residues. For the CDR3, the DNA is TGTGCCAGCAGCCCCGGCAGGGCAATAAGGGACGAGCAGTACTTC. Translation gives CASSPGRAIRDEQYF.

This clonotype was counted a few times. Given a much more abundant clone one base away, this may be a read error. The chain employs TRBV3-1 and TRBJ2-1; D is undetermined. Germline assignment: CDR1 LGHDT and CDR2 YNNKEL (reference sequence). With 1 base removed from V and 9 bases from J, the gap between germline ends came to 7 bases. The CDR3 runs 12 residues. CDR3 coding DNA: TGTGCCAGCAGCCAAGTAATGGGTGAGCAGTTCTTC. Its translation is CASSQVMGEQFF.

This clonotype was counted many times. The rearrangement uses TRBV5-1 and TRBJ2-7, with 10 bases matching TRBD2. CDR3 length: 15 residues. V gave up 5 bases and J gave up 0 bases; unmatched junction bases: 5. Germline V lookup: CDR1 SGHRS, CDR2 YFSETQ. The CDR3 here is CASRDGTSVSYEQYF. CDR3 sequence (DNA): TGCGCCAGCAGGGACGGGACTAGCGTCTCCTACGAGCAGTACTTC.

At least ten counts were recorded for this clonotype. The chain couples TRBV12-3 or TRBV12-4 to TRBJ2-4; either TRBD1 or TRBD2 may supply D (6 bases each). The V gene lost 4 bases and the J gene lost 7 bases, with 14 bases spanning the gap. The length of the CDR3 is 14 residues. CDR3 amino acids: CASSSLSGANIQYF. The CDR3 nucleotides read TGTGCCAGCAGTTCCCTCTCGGGGGCGAACATTCAGTACTTC.

The CDR3 loop reads CASSLERSKGLHF. The CDR3 DNA reads as TGTGCCAGCAGCTTGGAGCGGTCCAAAGGCCTCCACTTT. The chain couples TRBV11-2 to TRBJ1-6, with D unresolved. CDR1 SGHAT and CDR2 FQNNGV come from the germline V gene. Trimming took 3 bases from V and 15 from J, leaving 15 bases between them. This CDR3 has 13 amino acids.

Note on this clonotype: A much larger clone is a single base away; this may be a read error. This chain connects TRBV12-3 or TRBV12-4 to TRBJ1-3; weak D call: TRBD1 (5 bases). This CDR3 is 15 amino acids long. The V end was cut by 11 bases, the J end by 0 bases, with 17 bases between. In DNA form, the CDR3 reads TGTGCCGCCAAGGGAGGGGCCAGCTCTGGAAACACCATATATTTT. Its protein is CAAKGGASSGNTIYF.

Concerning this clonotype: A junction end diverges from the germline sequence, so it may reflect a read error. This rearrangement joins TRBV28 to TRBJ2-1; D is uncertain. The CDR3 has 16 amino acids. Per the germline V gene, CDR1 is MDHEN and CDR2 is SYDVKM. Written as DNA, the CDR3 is TGCGCCAGCAGCCCGCGAGCTGTTGAGAGAACCTACGAGCAGTTCTTC. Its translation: CASSPRAVERTYEQFF.